These 27 T cell receptor beta chains were sequenced from one sample in a study of regulatory T cells in long-lasting Graves disease. Through Arm-PCR of CDR3 regions and iRepertoire HTBI primers, TCR beta libraries were built. In TCRdb, the multiplex PCR reads were re-called with MiXCR into one record per CDR3 protein. The sample has 410,000 or so distinct CDR3 sequences; about 15% are singletons. Time point specified: newly diagnosed GD, antithyroid drugs for less than 3 months. RNA from PBMCs was the source of the TCR library. The same sample was also used in a study of T cells in Graves' hyperthyroidism and ophthalmopathy.

This sample comprised peripheral blood mononuclear cells (PBMCs), obtained at new diagnosis, from a patient treated with antithyroid drugs. These receptors came from a woman in her thirties with Graves disease.

This clonotype was observed at least ten times. The V gene is TRBV2, the J gene TRBJ1-2; 8 bases map to TRBD1. Germline CDR1 is SNHLY and CDR2 is FYNNEI. V gave up 6 bases and J gave up 8 bases; unmatched junction bases: 8. This CDR3 is 13 amino acids long. For the CDR3, the DNA is TGTGCCAGCAGCGGGCAGGGGGCGCACGGCTACACCTTC. Encoded protein: CASSGQGAHGYTF.

The genes are TRBV6-2 or TRBV6-3 and TRBJ2-7; D is unresolved. The CDR3 has 13 amino acids. The germline V gene encodes CDR1 MNHEY and CDR2 SVGEGT. V lost 2 bases, J lost 3 bases, and 8 bases lay in between. The CDR3 nucleotides are TGTGCCAGCAGTTACAGTCCCGACTACGAGCAGTACTTC. Protein sequence: CASSYSPDYEQYF.

In this sample, this clonotype turned up once. The J gene is TRBJ2-5, the V gene TRBV7-2; D might be TRBD1 or TRBD2, each matching 5 bases. The CDR3 runs to 15 residues. Looked up from germline, CDR1 is SGHTA and CDR2 is FQGNSA. The V end was cut by 10 bases, the J end by 1 base, with 19 bases between. CDR3: CATTGLQNLQETQYF. Written as DNA, the CDR3 is TGTGCCACCACGGGGCTCCAGAACCTCCAAGAGACCCAGTACTTC.

This clonotype was counted only a few times. The V gene is TRBV7-9, the J gene TRBJ2-2; D gene unclear. Per germline, CDR1 SEHNR and CDR2 FQNEAQ (reference sequence). V was shortened by 1 base and J by 4 bases, with 7 bases between the two germline ends. The CDR3 runs 14 residues. CDR3 sequence (DNA): TGTGCCAGCAGCTTAGGACTGCGCACCGGGGAGCTGTTTTTT. Its translation is CASSLGLRTGELFF.

This clonotype was seen more than once but under ten times. The CDR3, as DNA: TGTGCCAGCAGCCACACAGCTGAAAAACTGTTTTTT. As protein: CASSHTAEKLFF. The chain employs TRBV3-1 and TRBJ1-4, with D uncertain. The germline V gene encodes CDR1 LGHDT and CDR2 YNNKEL (reference sequence). CDR3 length: 12 residues. V lost 3 bases to trimming and J lost 7 bases, with 6 bases between them.

This clonotype has a count of ten or more. The chain joins TRBV19 to TRBJ2-2; 12 bases are shared with TRBD1. This CDR3 contains 18 residues. J was trimmed by 4 bases and V by 6 bases; bases with no gene match: 12. CDR1 and CDR2 from the germline V gene are LNHDA and SQIVND (reference sequence). In nucleotides, the CDR3 is TGTGCCAGTAGCCAAGGGACAGGGGGCTTCGCGATCACCGGGGAGCTGTTTTTT. As protein: CASSQGTGGFAITGELFF.

J is TRBJ2-1 and V is TRBV24-1; D gene ambiguous. V lost 9 bases, J lost 5 bases, and 10 bases lay in between. CDR1 KGHDR and CDR2 SFDVKD come from the germline V gene. CDR3 length: 12 amino acids. CDR3 residues: CATGRANNEQFF. The CDR3 nucleotides read TGTGCCACCGGAAGAGCGAACAATGAGCAGTTCTTC.

This clonotype was seen just once. This CDR3 is CASSRDWRFSTKNIQYF. Here the CDR3 DNA reads TGTGCCAGCAGCCGAGATTGGCGGTTTTCGACCAAAAACATTCAGTACTTC. J is TRBJ2-4 and V is TRBV3-1, with unresolved D. Trimming removed 4 bases at V and 2 bases at J, with 18 bases between. The CDR3 extends over 17 amino acids. The germline V gene encodes CDR1 LGHDT and CDR2 YNNKEL (reference sequence).

V is TRBV15 and J is TRBJ2-1; 7 bases fit TRBD2. Germline V gene lookup returns CDR1 LNHNV and CDR2 YYDKDF (reference sequence). There are 17 residues in the CDR3. V shed 1 base, J shed 10 bases, and the junction held 16 bases outside the gene matches. This chain's CDR3 is CATSRGGASGGNGEQFF. For the CDR3, the DNA is TGTGCCACCAGCAGAGGAGGGGCTAGCGGAGGAAATGGGGAGCAGTTCTTC.

The chain links TRBV5-6 to TRBJ2-1; 12 positions agree with TRBD2. The germline V gene encodes CDR1 SGHDT and CDR2 YYEEEE. The ends lost 4 bases at V and 4 bases at J; junction bases unmatched: 12. CDR3 length: 18 amino acids. The CDR3 region is CASSAGGRLAGEYNEQFF. CDR3 coding DNA: TGTGCCAGCAGCGCTGGGGGTAGACTAGCGGGGGAATACAATGAGCAGTTCTTC.

The chain recombines TRBV18 with TRBJ2-1; 9 bases are shared with TRBD1. This CDR3 contains 14 residues. Germline loops: CDR1 KGHSH, CDR2 LQKENI. The V segment lost 5 bases and the J segment 9 bases; nucleotides outside the gene matches: 8. The CDR3 DNA reads TGTGCCAGCTCATCGGGACAGGGAGGTGCTGAGCAGTTCTTC. Amino acids: CASSSGQGGAEQFF.

Ten or more counts support this clonotype. J is TRBJ2-1 and V is TRBV12-3 or TRBV12-4; D gene unclear. The CDR3 has 14 amino acids. V lost 5 bases, J lost 4 bases, and 12 bases lay in between. The CDR3 protein is CASSGRWVYNEQFF. DNA for the CDR3: TGTGCCAGCAGTGGAAGATGGGTTTACAATGAGCAGTTCTTC.

This clonotype was found a few times. V usage is TRBV12-3 or TRBV12-4 and J usage is TRBJ2-4; unclear D gene. V was shortened by 5 bases and J by 0 bases, with 14 bases between the two germline ends. The CDR3 runs 16 residues. DNA for the CDR3: TGTGCCAGCAGTGCCCTAGGCGTACTAGCCAAAAACATTCAGTACTTC. It translates to CASSALGVLAKNIQYF.

The rearrangement uses TRBV19 and TRBJ1-1; maybe TRBD1 (6 bases). V lost 0 bases and J lost 1, with 12 bases in between. There are 16 residues in the CDR3. The germline CDR1 and CDR2 sequences are LNHDA and SQIVND (reference sequence). The chain's CDR3 is CASSIDPGRGNTEAFF. The CDR3 DNA sequence: TGTGCCAGTAGTATAGATCCAGGCAGGGGGAACACTGAAGCTTTCTTT.

The chain carries TRBV11-2 and TRBJ2-7; TRBD2 might be the D (7 bases). The CDR3 runs 16 residues. CDR1 and CDR2 from the germline V gene are SGHAT and FQNNGV. V lost 1 base, J lost 0 bases, and 13 bases lay in between. The CDR3 protein is CASSLVRGGISYEQYF. CDR3 coding DNA: TGTGCCAGCAGCTTAGTTCGCGGGGGCATCTCCTACGAGCAGTACTTC.

The sample holds many counts of this clonotype. V is TRBV29-1 and J is TRBJ1-1; D not certain. V was clipped by 3 bases and J by 5 bases, with 10 bases between them. This CDR3 is 12 amino acids long. Germline V gene sequence: CDR1 SQVTM, CDR2 ANQGSEA. The CDR3 DNA reads as TGCAGCGTTGACCCCCGGGCTACTGAAGCTTTCTTT. As protein: CSVDPRATEAFF.

The rearrangement links TRBV14 to TRBJ2-5, with 7 bases identical to TRBD1. The CDR3 is 13 amino acids. The germline V gene encodes CDR1 SGHDN and CDR2 FVKESK. J was trimmed by 3 bases and V by 3 bases; bases with no gene match: 1. The CDR3 bases are TGTGCCAGCAGCCATGACAGGGAAGAGACCCAGTACTTC. It codes for CASSHDREETQYF.

This sequence joins TRBV6-2 or TRBV6-3 and TRBJ2-5; 15 bases map to TRBD2. This CDR3 is 17 amino acids long. Trimming removed 6 bases from V and 1 base from J; junction bases left unmatched: 6. Per the germline V gene, CDR1 is MNHEY and CDR2 is SVGEGT. The CDR3: CASSSRTSGRVQETQYF. As DNA, the CDR3 is TGTGCCAGCAGCTCCCGGACTAGCGGGAGGGTCCAAGAGACCCAGTACTTC.

The chain couples TRBV4-1 to TRBJ2-1; 9 positions match TRBD2. With V trimmed by 1 base and J by 12 bases, 4 bases remained unmatched. The CDR3 sequence is 13 residues long. CDR1 is MGHRA, CDR2 YSYEKL, per germline. CDR3 nucleotide sequence: TGCGCCAGCAGCCAAGCTAATAGCGGGGGGCAGTTCTTC. Amino acids: CASSQANSGGQFF.

At least ten counts were recorded for this clonotype. The chain has TRBV5-1 and TRBJ2-4, with TRBD1 matching over 7 bases. This CDR3 has 14 residues. V was clipped by 4 bases and J by 3 bases; unmatched bases: 4. The germline V gene encodes CDR1 SGHRS and CDR2 YFSETQ. This chain's CDR3 is CASSPTGDKNIQYF. CDR3 bases: TGCGCCAGCAGCCCTACAGGGGACAAAAACATTCAGTACTTC.

In this sample, this clonotype turned up many times. V is TRBV7-2 and J is TRBJ1-5; D call uncertain. Between the trimmed V and J ends, which lost 1 base and 2 bases, there was a span of 9 bases. This CDR3 contains 15 residues. Germline CDR1 is SGHTA and CDR2 is FQGNSA. The CDR3 nucleotides are TGTGCCAGCAGCTTAGGGAAAGGACGCAATCAGCCCCAGCATTTT. Translating gives CASSLGKGRNQPQHF. Complete variable domain (other parts from reference TRBV7-2 and TRBJ1-5): GAGVSQSPSNKVTEKGKDVELRCDPISGHTALYWYRQSLGQGLEFLIYFQGNSAPDKSGLPSDRFSAERTGGSVSTLTIQRTQQEDSAVYLCASSLGKGRNQPQHFGDGTRLSIL.

This clonotype turned up a few times. The chain uses TRBV11-2 and TRBJ2-1; TRBD1 or TRBD2 may be the D gene (6 bases each). Germline V gene data show CDR1 as SGHAT and CDR2 as FQNNGV. The CDR3 extends over 13 amino acids. V dropped 6 bases and J dropped 10 bases, with 16 bases sitting between them. This CDR3 reads CASRGPGAWEQFF. Here the CDR3 DNA reads TGTGCCAGCAGGGGCCCGGGGGCATGGGAGCAGTTCTTC.

This clonotype was detected many times. This chain uses TRBV20-1 with TRBJ2-5, with 7 bases lining up with TRBD2. CDR3 length: 13 residues. Germline trimming cut 6 bases from V and 5 bases from J; bases unmatched to any gene: 9. Germline CDR1 DFQATT, CDR2 SNEGSKA (reference sequence). The CDR3 coding sequence is TGCAGTGCCATTCTAGCGGTACAGGAGACCCAGTACTTC. Protein product: CSAILAVQETQYF.

This sequence joins TRBV15 and TRBJ2-7; no reliable D call. The CDR3 has 14 amino acids. V was cut by 8 bases and J by 4 bases, with 18 bases left in between. The germline V gene encodes CDR1 LNHNV and CDR2 YYDKDF (reference sequence). The CDR3: CATQSRASGYEQYF. The CDR3 DNA reads TGTGCCACCCAATCTAGGGCCTCAGGATACGAGCAGTACTTC.

This clonotype was counted a few times. The chain has TRBV19 and TRBJ1-2; 8 nucleotides match TRBD1. The V gene end was trimmed by 6 bases and the J gene end by 4 bases; junction bases not matched to a gene: 16. In germline, CDR1 is LNHDA, CDR2 SQIVND (reference sequence). The CDR3 is 17 amino acids. The CDR3 sequence: CASSNPSGQGGGYGYTF. As DNA, the CDR3 is TGTGCCAGTAGCAATCCCTCCGGACAGGGTGGGGGCTATGGCTACACCTTC.

The chain links TRBV20-1 to TRBJ2-2; 11 nucleotides line up with TRBD2. The CDR3 runs 16 residues. Trimming cost V 1 base and J 3 bases; bases outside gene matches: 4. CDR1 is DFQATT and CDR2 is SNEGSKA in the germline V gene (reference sequence). This CDR3 reads CSARAKLAGDTGELFF. CDR3 nucleotide sequence: TGCAGTGCTAGAGCCAAACTAGCGGGAGACACCGGGGAGCTGTTTTTT.

The sample holds many counts of this clonotype. This chain links TRBV7-8 with TRBJ1-2; D gene unclear. CDR3 length: 17 residues. CDR1 is SGHVS, CDR2 FQNEAQ, per germline. The V end was cut by 5 bases, the J end by 7 bases, with 26 bases between. CDR3 region: CASSLMGSVVTGGGYTF. The CDR3 region has the DNA TGTGCCAGCAGCCTTATGGGTTCCGTGGTCACGGGTGGTGGCTACACCTTC.